This record looks at one T cell receptor beta chain sequence and its context. RNA in amounts of about 0.5 to 1 ug was reverse transcribed with random hexamers. TCRdb reanalysed the immunoSEQ multiplex PCR reads using MiXCR and keeps one entry per CDR3 protein. The sample lists around 95,000 distinct CDR3 sequences; around 95% were seen once. The CDR3 sequence is 16 residues long. The germline V gene encodes CDR1 LGHDT and CDR2 YNNKEL (reference sequence). The ends were cut back, 1 base at V and 2 bases at J, with 14 bases in the middle. The data originate from a study of CD8 T cells in Susac syndrome. Study details: Within the sequenced Susac syndrome patient group, roughly 6 exhibited active disease and fewer than ten were in remission.

This sequence joins TRBV3-1 and TRBJ1-2, with D uncertain. The sample was CD8+ T cells from PBMCs. The sequence derives from a human donor with Susac syndrome. This CDR3 reads CASSQVSVKNNYGYTF. The CDR3 nucleotides are TGTGCCAGCAGCCAAGTCTCGGTAAAAAACAACTATGGCTACACCTTC. Full variable domain (remainder filled in from reference TRBV3-1 and TRBJ1-2): DTAVSQTPKYLVTQMGNDKSIKCEQNLGHDTMYWYKQDSKKFLKIMFSYNNKELIINETVPNRFSPKSPDKAHLNLHINSLELGDSAVYFCASSQVSVKNNYGYTFGSGTRLTVV.